This T cell receptor (beta chain) was captured in a study of T cells in Graves' hyperthyroidism and ophthalmopathy. Study-wide results and caveats: Ophthalmopathy was predicted by the model a median of around 5.9 months ahead of onset.

The CDR3 contains 12 residues. V was clipped by 6 bases and J by 7 bases; unmatched bases: 4. Germline CDR1 and CDR2: SQVTM and ANQGSEA. Researchers took RNA transcripts and amplified the TCR beta CDR3 regions from them. In the first-round RT-PCR of the TCR CDR3, the HTBI primer set was used. A single record per CDR3 protein comes from TCRdb applying MiXCR to the multiplex PCR reads. The sample carries 500,000 to 550,000 distinct CDR3 sequences, around 20% recorded once. On this clonotype itself: Its antigen is unidentified.

Under 3 months was the duration of disease in ophthalmopathy patients, who also had a Clinical Activity Score of at least 3 and a NOSPECS grade of at least 4. Sequencing used blood. V usage is TRBV29-1 and J usage is TRBJ2-1, with TRBD1 identical over 9 bases. The receptor's source is a man aged 35-49 years with Graves' ophthalmopathy. The CDR3 DNA is TGCAGCGTAGGACAGGGGAAGAATGAGCAGTTCTTC. It encodes CSVGQGKNEQFF.